Listed below are T cell receptor beta chains from one sample, sequenced in a study of T-cell memory formation after mild COVID-19. TCRdb analysed the 5' RACE reads with MiXCR anew, one entry per CDR3 protein. Of approximately 260,000 distinct CDR3 sequences listed, approximately 15% are singletons. The sample was PBMCs or a T cell subset sorted from them (not recorded which). The receptors stem from a man aged 18 to 30 who had mild COVID-19 (a few samples of this study predate the infection). Cell type and time point are not known. Each CDR3 is given without its conserved first and last residue. Some rows have no size entry. The others give once, few or many, or a class for an expanded clone.

11	TRBV29-1	TRBJ2-6	many	SVGLSGANVLT
16	TRBV4-1	TRBJ2-3	once	ASSQAGQGALRTDTQY
16	TRBV7-9	TRBJ2-4	NA	ASSFRYRDKRAKNIQY
9	TRBV6-2/TRBV6-3	TRBJ2-5	few	ASSGKLAQY
15	TRBV12-3/TRBV12-4	TRBJ2-3	few	ASRLRRGRTGTDTQY
16	TRBV6-2/TRBV6-3	TRBJ1-2	NA	ASSYGTLGRKGNYGYT
19	TRBV5-1	TRBJ2-2	NA	ASSFVGGLAGTILNTGELF
11	TRBV2	TRBJ1-5	NA	ASISEEAQPQH
13	TRBV5-1	TRBJ2-5	few	ASSLGSGLQETQY
12	TRBV7-2	TRBJ2-5	many	ASSRGDYQETQY
13	TRBV27	TRBJ1-4	few	ASSFRATGVEKLF
15	TRBV4-3	TRBJ2-5	NA	ASSQDLVTPYQETQY
13	TRBV6-2/TRBV6-3	TRBJ1-4	few	ASSPLVYGPEKLF
10	TRBV12-3/TRBV12-4	TRBJ1-1	NA	ASSLGLTEAF
12	TRBV4-1	TRBJ1-3	few	ASSRQGSGNTIY
10	TRBV10-3	TRBJ2-7	few	ATTGQGYEQY
9	TRBV11-2	TRBJ2-5	many	AIRRGETQY
10	TRBV5-1	TRBJ1-2	NA	ASSLVAGRYT
11	TRBV20-1	TRBJ2-5	few	SASSGQEETQY
9	TRBV7-9	TRBJ1-3	few	ASSLRSAIY
17	TRBV23-1	TRBJ1-6	NA	ATSFRYGQISPKDSPLH
13	TRBV4-3	TRBJ1-5	NA	ASSQERTSGQPQH